This T cell receptor beta chain was captured by sequencing in a study of molecular identifiers for immune sequencing clone quantification. At the level of the study: RNA from approximately 20,000 or 98,000 naive CD8 cells was split five ways in replicates, with four sequenced.

This clonotype was observed at least ten times. The antigen is undetermined. Each CDR3 protein is one row after TCRdb ran MiXCR on the PCR reads. The top ten hold around 0.9% of the sample, which has about 640,000 distinct CDR3 sequences, roughly 21% seen once. Points from the study as a whole: Jurkat TCR RNA spiked in from one cell could reportedly be detected among approximately 1 million naive cells. Over 98% of effector molecules, yet under 1% of naive-cell molecules, were held by clones above 20 RNA copies.

There are 15 residues in the CDR3. V dropped 0 bases and J dropped 4 bases, with 9 bases sitting between them. The germline gives CDR1 MNHEY, CDR2 SVGAGI. The TCR sequence derives from a human donor in good health. Some libraries in this study had Jurkat cell RNA spiked in. The sequenced material came from naive CD8+ T cells from blood, with Jurkat cell RNA spiked in. Noted subset: FACS-sorted CD8+CD4-CCR7+CD45RA+ naive T cells. The chain couples TRBV6-5 to TRBJ1-4; the D is unclear. CDR3 DNA sequence: TGTGCCAGCAGTTACTCCGGGTCTGGTAATGAAAAACTGTTTTTT. Its protein product is CASSYSGSGNEKLFF.